The 31 T cell receptor beta chains below come from one sample, sequenced in a study of cytomegalovirus exposure and HLA in healthy donors. Both 60 Vbeta primers and 13 Jbeta primers went into the PCR. The table came from immunoSEQ multiplex PCR; TCRdb's copy has only in-frame clones and leaves some out. Among about 160,000 clones, roughly 80% were seen once, and the ten largest hold approximately 2%. Sequencing input: PBMCs. These receptor sequences come from a female donor in good health and CMV-seronegative.

The gene calls are TRBV7-9 and TRBJ2-7, with D possibly TRBD1 on 6 matching bases. The CDR3 length is 12 residues. CDR1 and CDR2 (germline): SEHNR, FQNEAQ (reference sequence). The ends were cut back, 4 bases at V and 3 bases at J, with 7 bases in the middle. CDR3 sequence: CASSSGHYEQYF. In DNA form, the CDR3 reads TGTGCCAGCAGCTCGGGACACTACGAGCAGTACTTC.

In its sample, this clone was seen once. The chain is built from TRBV30 and TRBJ2-5; TRBD2 is a possible D gene (6 bases). This CDR3 spans 13 amino acids. The germline gives CDR1 GTSNPN, CDR2 SVGIG (reference sequence). V lost 1 base to trimming and J lost 3 bases, with 9 bases between them. CDR3 sequence (DNA): TGTGCCTGGAGTGCGGGACTTAAAGAGACCCAGTACTTC. This sequence encodes CAWSAGLKETQYF.

This clone occurred once. The chain joins TRBV10-3 to TRBJ2-2, with 8 bases identical to TRBD1. J gave up 0 bases and V 2 bases, and 2 bases lay outside the gene matches. This CDR3 has 16 residues. Germline CDR1 and CDR2: ENHRY and SYGVKD. Here the CDR3 reads CAISERTGTNTGELFF. The CDR3 DNA follows: TGTGCCATCAGTGAGCGGACAGGGACGAACACCGGGGAGCTGTTTTTT.

The chain joins TRBV7-8 to TRBJ2-5, with D possibly being TRBD2 (5 bases). Germline V lookup: CDR1 SGHVS, CDR2 FQNEAQ. V was shortened by 2 bases and J by 3 bases, with 16 bases between the two germline ends. This CDR3 comprises 16 residues. CDR3 region: CASSLRLAGREETQYF. In DNA form, the CDR3 reads TGTGCCAGCAGCTTAAGGCTAGCCGGAAGGGAAGAGACCCAGTACTTC.

This clone was recorded once. This chain uses TRBV30 with TRBJ1-1; possible D gene TRBD1, 5 bases. The germline CDR1 and CDR2 sequences are GTSNPN and SVGIG (reference sequence). Trimming pared 4 bases from V and 7 bases from J, leaving 10 bases between. The length of the CDR3 is 11 residues. The CDR3 nucleotides read TGTGCCTGGACTAACAGGTATGAAGCTTTCTTT. Residues: CAWTNRYEAFF.

On this clone itself: This specimen includes other DNA sequences encoding the same CDR3. V and J are TRBV9 and TRBJ1-1; D not resolved. Trimming removed 0 bases at V and 0 bases at J, with 6 bases between. This CDR3 region has 14 residues. Germline loops: CDR1 SGDLS, CDR2 YYNGEE. Written as DNA, the CDR3 is TGTGCCAGCAGCGTAGGCGGCATGAACACTGAAGCTTTCTTT. Protein: CASSVGGMNTEAFF.

The chain is built from TRBV2 and TRBJ1-5; 9 nucleotides agree with TRBD1. The CDR3 is 13 residues long. The germline V gene encodes CDR1 SNHLY and CDR2 FYNNEI. The CDR3 region is CGMGQGQGQPQHF. The CDR3 coding sequence is TGTGGTATGGGACAGGGACAGGGTCAGCCCCAGCATTTT.

The chain couples TRBV5-1 to TRBJ1-4; no firm D call. V lost 4 bases, J lost 0 bases, and 13 bases lay in between. Germline values: CDR1 SGHRS, CDR2 YFSETQ. The CDR3 has 16 residues. Written as DNA, the CDR3 is TGCGCCAGCAGCACACTGGGCTTTGCAACTAATGAAAAACTGTTTTTT. It is translated as CASSTLGFATNEKLFF.

This clone was picked up one time. The chain recombines TRBV7-9 with TRBJ2-3; 9 positions agree with TRBD2. Germline trimming cut 5 bases from V and 2 bases from J; bases unmatched to any gene: 11. This CDR3 is built from 17 residues. Per germline, CDR1 SEHNR and CDR2 FQNEAQ (reference sequence). The CDR3 region has the DNA TGTGCCAGCAGCACCCTGGCTAGCGGGGTTGCCACAGATACGCAGTATTTT. Translation: CASSTLASGVATDTQYF.

The gene calls are TRBV29-1 and TRBJ2-5, with 9 bases matching TRBD1. CDR1 is SQVTM and CDR2 is ANQGSEA in the germline V gene. CDR3 length equals 14 residues. V lost 4 bases, J lost 7 bases, and 10 bases stayed unmatched. The CDR3 nucleotides are TGCAGCGTTGTTAAGGACAGGGGTTATGGGACCCAGTACTTC. It encodes CSVVKDRGYGTQYF.

V is TRBV9 and J is TRBJ2-7, with a weak D call TRBD2 (5 bases). The CDR3 is 15 amino acids. Trimming removed 4 bases from V and 2 bases from J, with 16 bases in between. Germline V CDR1 and CDR2: SGDLS, YYNGEE. The CDR3 sequence is CASSIRTGIPYEQYF. Here the CDR3 DNA reads TGTGCCAGCAGCATCCGGACCGGGATACCCTACGAGCAGTACTTC.

The chain has TRBV2 and TRBJ1-4; D is unresolved. Per the germline V gene, CDR1 is SNHLY and CDR2 is FYNNEI. This CDR3 is built from 13 residues. V dropped 6 bases and J dropped 4 bases, with 9 bases sitting between them. The CDR3 region is CASRLGGNEKLFF. CDR3 sequence (DNA): TGTGCCAGCAGACTCGGTGGTAATGAAAAACTGTTTTTT.

V and J are TRBV6-4 and TRBJ2-1; 9 positions agree with TRBD2. The CDR3 sequence is 15 residues long. V trimming: 6 bases; J trimming: 2 bases; junction bases outside the gene matches: 5. From germline, CDR1 is MRHNA and CDR2 SNTAGT. The DNA for the CDR3 is TGTGCCAGCAGCGTAGCGGGAGCCACCTACAATGAGCAGTTCTTC. This translates into CASSVAGATYNEQFF.

The gene calls are TRBV10-3 and TRBJ2-5, with no clear D. Trimming removed 10 bases from V and 1 base from J, with 10 bases in between. Germline assignment: CDR1 ENHRY and CDR2 SYGVKD. The CDR3 totals 12 residues. CDR3 region: CATSIAQETQYF. CDR3 DNA sequence: TGTGCCACAAGCATCGCCCAAGAGACCCAGTACTTC.

V gene TRBV19 combines with J gene TRBJ1-1; 7 nucleotides line up with TRBD1. V gave up 3 bases and J gave up 8 bases; unmatched junction bases: 3. The length of the CDR3 is 12 residues. Looked up from germline, CDR1 is LNHDA and CDR2 is SQIVND (reference sequence). The CDR3 DNA reads as TGTGCCAGTAGTATCTGGGACAGAGAAGCTTTCTTT. This sequence encodes CASSIWDREAFF. The full variable domain, completed using reference TRBV19 and TRBJ1-1, is DGGITQSPKYLFRKEGQNVTLSCEQNLNHDAMYWYRQDPGQGLRLIYYSQIVNDFQKGDIAEGYSVSREKKESFPLTVTSAQKNPTAFYLCASSIWDREAFFGQGTRLTVV.

The V call is TRBV11-3, the J call TRBJ2-3, with D tentatively TRBD2 (5 bases). The V and J ends lost 5 bases and 2 bases respectively, with 14 bases between them. The CDR3 length is 15 residues. Germline CDR1 is SGHNT and CDR2 is YENEEA. CDR3 sequence: CASSLREGTTDTQYF. The CDR3 DNA is TGTGCCAGCAGCCTTCGGGAAGGCACCACAGATACGCAGTATTTT. The complete variable domain, with remaining parts taken from reference TRBV11-3 and TRBJ2-3, reads EAGVVQSPRYKIIEKKQPVAFWCNPISGHNTLYWYLQNLGQGPELLIRYENEEAVDDSQLPKDRFSAERLKGVDSTLKIQPAELGDSAVYLCASSLREGTTDTQYFGPGTRLTVL.

This clone was observed once. This chain connects TRBV27 to TRBJ1-1; TRBD1 matches at 7 bases. The CDR3 is made up of 14 amino acids. With 6 bases clipped from V and 7 bases from J, the junction kept 11 bases outside the gene matches. Looked up from germline, CDR1 is MNHEY and CDR2 is SMNVEV (reference sequence). The CDR3 reads CASRVQGTALEAFF. CDR3 coding DNA: TGTGCCAGCAGGGTCCAAGGGACAGCCCTTGAAGCTTTCTTT.

The chain links TRBV7-7 to TRBJ2-5; 10 bases map to TRBD1. Germline V lookup: CDR1 SSHAT, CDR2 FNYEAQ (reference sequence). The CDR3 has 15 amino acids. J was trimmed by 4 bases and V by 6 bases; bases with no gene match: 8. Here the CDR3 reads CASSRDRGAGETQYF. DNA for the CDR3: TGTGCCAGCAGTCGGGACAGGGGAGCGGGAGAGACCCAGTACTTC.

The chain carries TRBV5-4 and TRBJ2-3, with 12 positions matching TRBD1. Germline V gene lookup returns CDR1 SGHNT and CDR2 YYREEE (reference sequence). The V gene end was trimmed by 4 bases and the J gene end by 5 bases; junction bases not matched to a gene: 11. The CDR3 consists of 17 residues. The CDR3 spells CASSPGQGAIRVDTQYF. CDR3 nucleotides: TGTGCCAGCAGCCCGGGACAGGGGGCCATCAGAGTAGATACGCAGTATTTT.

J is TRBJ1-3 and V is TRBV5-1; D perhaps matches TRBD1 (5 bases). CDR1 and CDR2 from the germline V gene are SGHRS and YFSETQ. The CDR3 loop spans 15 amino acids. The V end was cut by 1 base, the J end by 0 bases, with 8 bases between. The CDR3 loop reads CASSLQGSSGNTIYF. The CDR3, as DNA: TGCGCCAGCAGCTTGCAGGGCAGCTCTGGAAACACCATATATTTT. Together with reference TRBV5-1 and TRBJ1-3, the CDR3 gives the full variable domain: KAGVTQTPRYLIKTRGQQVTLSCSPISGHRSVSWYQQTPGQGLQFLFEYFSETQRNKGNFPGRFSGRQFSNSRSEMNVSTLELGDSALYLCASSLQGSSGNTIYFGEGSWLTVV.

This clone appeared a single time. The V and J genes are TRBV28 and TRBJ2-1; 9 bases fit TRBD1. Germline CDR1 is MDHEN and CDR2 is SYDVKM. The CDR3 runs to 16 residues. V lost 7 bases and J lost 8; bases outside the gene matches: 15. CDR3 DNA sequence: TGTGCCAGCATCATAGGAGGGGGACAGGGTAGGTATGAGCAGTTCTTC. It codes for CASIIGGGQGRYEQFF.

This chain joins TRBV10-3 and TRBJ1-2, with 9 bases aligning to TRBD1. Germline V gene lookup returns CDR1 ENHRY and CDR2 SYGVKD. This CDR3 is built from 15 residues. With 6 bases clipped from V and 1 base from J, the junction kept 6 bases outside the gene matches. For the CDR3, the DNA is TGTGCCATCAGAACAGGGGGCATAATTAACTATGGCTACACCTTC. Translated: CAIRTGGIINYGYTF.

The V gene is TRBV11-3, the J gene TRBJ2-1, with D possibly TRBD2 on 5 matching bases. The CDR3 loop spans 12 amino acids. With 1 base removed from V and 10 bases from J, the gap between germline ends came to 8 bases. Germline lookup yields CDR1 SGHNT and CDR2 YENEEA. The CDR3 here is CASSLGGVEQFF. For the CDR3, the DNA is TGTGCCAGCAGCTTAGGGGGAGTCGAGCAGTTCTTC.

This clone was seen once. The gene calls are TRBV28 and TRBJ1-1; D not certain. V lost 8 bases, J lost 0 bases, and 4 bases lay in between. CDR1 is MDHEN, CDR2 SYDVKM, per germline. CDR3 length equals 11 residues. The CDR3 loop is CASRLNTEAFF. The CDR3 DNA sequence: TGTGCCAGCCGGTTGAACACTGAAGCTTTCTTT.

The chain uses TRBV9 and TRBJ2-6, with a weak D call TRBD1 (6 bases). Deletions cut 0 bases from V and 1 base from J, with 14 bases between. CDR1 is SGDLS, CDR2 YYNGEE, per germline. The CDR3 length is 18 residues. CDR3 sequence: CASSVAPTTGSGANVLTF. CDR3 nucleotides: TGTGCCAGCAGCGTAGCCCCAACGACAGGATCTGGGGCCAACGTCCTGACTTTC.

This clone turned up a few times. The gene calls are TRBV14 and TRBJ1-1; D is perhaps TRBD1 (5 bases). CDR1 and CDR2 (germline): SGHDN, FVKESK. Deletions cut 4 bases from V and 4 bases from J, with 10 bases between. The CDR3 is 13 residues long. CDR3 sequence: CASSLGAGTEAFF. As DNA, the CDR3 is TGTGCCAGCAGCCTAGGGGCAGGCACTGAAGCTTTCTTT.

A few counts support this clone. This chain links TRBV30 with TRBJ1-2; D is possibly TRBD1 (6 bases). Germline V gene lookup returns CDR1 GTSNPN and CDR2 SVGIG (reference sequence). Trimming stripped 0 bases from V and 2 bases from J, with 16 bases between. The CDR3 is 16 amino acids. The DNA of the CDR3 is TGTGCCTGGAGTGTACGGCCAGGGGCCTACAACTATGGCTACACCTTC. It specifies CAWSVRPGAYNYGYTF.

This chain links TRBV10-1 with TRBJ1-2; 9 bases map to TRBD1. The V segment lost 3 bases and the J segment 5 bases; nucleotides outside the gene matches: 7. The CDR3 has 15 amino acids. Looked up from germline, CDR1 is WNHNN and CDR2 is SYGVQD (reference sequence). CDR3: CASSETGGAGYGYTF. In nucleotides, the CDR3 is TGCGCCAGCAGTGAAACAGGGGGCGCGGGGTATGGCTACACCTTC.

The chain uses TRBV27 and TRBJ1-6; 7 bases fit TRBD1. The CDR3 has 16 residues. V lost 5 bases to trimming and J lost 9 bases; unmatched junction nucleotides: 13. Germline V gene data show CDR1 as MNHEY and CDR2 as SMNVEV (reference sequence). The CDR3 protein is CASSPLTGTVASPLHF. For the CDR3, the DNA is TGTGCCAGCAGTCCGCTAACCGGGACAGTAGCTTCACCCCTCCACTTT.

A note on this clone: This same CDR3 is encoded by further DNA sequences in the sample. The chain links TRBV14 to TRBJ2-1; D gene unclear. Germline CDR1 SGHDN, CDR2 FVKESK. CDR3 size: 15 residues. V lost 1 base and J lost 1, with 8 bases in between. The CDR3 loop is CASSQVRRSYNEQFF. The CDR3 DNA reads as TGTGCCAGCAGCCAAGTGAGGCGATCCTACAATGAGCAGTTCTTC.

The chain recombines TRBV6-5 with TRBJ1-4; 9 bases are shared with TRBD1. Germline trimming cut 9 bases from V and 4 bases from J; bases unmatched to any gene: 6. The germline V gene has CDR1 MNHEY and CDR2 SVGAGI. The CDR3 consists of 14 residues. The CDR3 loop is CASQRDRVNEKLFF. DNA for the CDR3: TGTGCCAGTCAAAGGGACAGGGTTAATGAAAAACTGTTTTTT.